The TCR beta chain described here comes from a study of blood T cell repertoires in COVID-19 (dated by TCRdb to about 2020). Looking at the study overall: Samples from collaborators originated in the United States, Italy and Spain and spanned both the acute and convalescent phases of COVID-19. The prospective study material was composed of cDNA or gDNA derived from T cells, B-cell-depleted T cells, or PBMCs. Subjects who had been exposed to COVID-19, were actively infected with it, or had recovered from it provided the deeply sampled blood TCRbeta repertoires that made up the dataset. The repertoires were made available in a free public database intended to serve as a resource for research on the immune response to SARS-CoV-2. Samples came from the ongoing ImmuneRACE study (first 160 participants) plus 1,254 subjects from 6 global collaborators. Sample metadata almost always included a de-identified subject ID, COVID-19 status, age in years and sex. Where HLA class I and class II types were available, the types were taken from metadata supplied by the sample provider, not from assay-based typing.

The cysteine opens and the phenylalanine closes a CDR3 of 15 amino acids. The sequence is cut down to CDR3 DNA, 45 bases in frame from base 1. After removal of 4 bases from V and 3 bases from J, the junction retains 6 bases not matched to a gene. CDR1 and CDR2 were assigned from the germline V gene as SGHTA and FQGNSA. Each collaborating institution followed its own protocols to collect whole blood in K2EDTA tubes. For TCRbeta analysis, collaborators shipped samples as frozen whole blood, isolated PBMCs, or DNA extracted from either of those sample types. Overall results and qualifications from the work: How much clinical and demographic metadata was included differed by source and by participant, and the metadata was provided uncurated.

Details on this clone: Its antigen specificity is not known. No base quality information exists; no much larger clone differs at one position.

The immunoSEQ Assay, a bias-controlled multiplex PCR, was used to amplify TCRbeta CDR3 regions from genomic DNA. Processing in the source paper ran as follows. The number of nucleated cells in each sample was estimated from the amplification of reference gene primers within the assay. Sequence reads were collapsed and filtered to measure the absolute abundance of every unique TCRbeta CDR3 rearrangement. For each sample, productive Simpson clonality was calculated as the square root of Simpson's diversity index across productive rearrangements. TCRdb provides this immuneACCESS table in a form limited to in-frame rearrangements. Some clones are lacking; in checked studies, under half of them reflect an unresolved V gene, and why the rest are absent is not known. V and J calls and clone size come straight from that table; D and trimming were deduced from the DNA. This sample comprises just under 70,000 clones, about nine tenths of them detected only once. The biggest ten clones account for 6.5% to 9% of the sample.

Rearrangement joined TRBV7-2 to TRBJ1-5, with TRBD1 matching 7 junction bases. The sequence was collected from a man aged 25-40 years with acute or convalescent COVID-19. Sequencing input: peripheral blood. In nucleotide form, the sequence is TGTGCCAGCAGCTCCCAGGGACAGTCCAATCAGCCCCAGCATTTT. This encodes CASSSQGQSNQPQHF.